This T cell receptor (beta chain) was captured in a study of beta chain features in type 1 diabetes. On this clone: This sample includes further DNA sequences coding for the same CDR3.

Germline lookup yields CDR1 LNHNV and CDR2 YYDKDF (reference sequence). The V and J ends lost 1 base and 6 bases respectively, with 3 bases between them. There are 12 residues in the CDR3. cDNA synthesis used the whole RNA isolate, giving expressed TCRB sequences. Produced via immunoSEQ multiplex PCR; TCRdb's table is partial and in-frame only. Of just over 150,000 clones detected, 8.5% to 14% appear once; the ten largest clones hold roughly 1.9%. The TCR sequence derives from a man aged 18-30 years in good health. Sample: central memory CD4+ T cells from blood. The V and J genes are TRBV15 and TRBJ2-2; D gene ambiguous. CDR3 amino acids: CATSRVAGELFF. The CDR3 DNA reads as TGTGCCACCAGCAGAGTCGCCGGGGAGCTGTTTTTT.